The clone carrying this T cell receptor (beta chain) was counted a few times. This sample was taken from a study of control samples from healthy donors and cancer patients. Germline CDR1 is LGHDT and CDR2 is YNNKEL (reference sequence). CDR3 length: 14 residues. The V gene lost 4 bases and the J gene lost 9 bases, with 13 bases spanning the gap. Generated by immunoSEQ multiplex PCR, the TCRdb table keeps only in-frame clones and is missing some. The sample includes about 98,000 clones, roughly nine tenths of them seen just once. This clonotype originated in a woman younger than 30 in good health. The chain links TRBV3-1 (or the pseudogene TRBV3-2) to TRBJ1-6, with D maybe TRBD1 (5 bases). Specimen: blood. CDR3 sequence: CASSPNDGGSPLHF. The CDR3 bases are TGTGCCAGCAGCCCTAATGACGGGGGTTCACCCCTCCACTTT.